Listed below are T cell receptor beta chains from one sample, sequenced in a study of CD8+ T cells in alopecia areata. Measured with immunoSEQ multiplex PCR; TCRdb has only the in-frame clones, and not every one. The sample has thousands of clones; roughly 72% are singletons. The sequencing used skin, collected at week 24, from a patient treated with tofacitinib. All receptors come from a human donor with alopecia areata. The CDR3 runs from the conserved cysteine through the conserved F or W. Each record gives: D gene, clone size, J gene, V gene, CDR3 DNA, CDR3 protein. The D gene is left open where the match is weak. For some rows the clone size is stated as once, few or many, or as a class when expanded; others skip it.

d_call: TRBD1
clone_size: few
j_call: TRBJ1-1
v_call: TRBV6-6
cdr3_nt: TGTGCCAGCAGTTTCACCCAGGGGGCGAGCACTGAAGCTTTCTTT
cdr3_aa: CASSFTQGASTEAFF

d_call: NA
clone_size: few
j_call: TRBJ2-7
v_call: TRBV29-1
cdr3_nt: TGCAGCGTGGCGGGACAAATGAGCTCCTACGAGCAGTACTTC
cdr3_aa: CSVAGQMSSYEQYF

d_call: NA
clone_size: NA
j_call: TRBJ2-3
v_call: TRBV11-2
cdr3_nt: TGTGCCAGCAGTGAATCCACAGATACGCAGTATTTT
cdr3_aa: CASSESTDTQYF

d_call: TRBD2
clone_size: NA
j_call: TRBJ2-4
v_call: TRBV7-2
cdr3_nt: TGTGCCAGCAGACGCCCGGGGGCGGGGGGAAACAAAAACATTCAGTACTTC
cdr3_aa: CASRRPGAGGNKNIQYF

d_call: NA
clone_size: few
j_call: TRBJ2-1
v_call: TRBV5-6
cdr3_nt: TGTGCCAGCAGCTTGGGAGGAATGGGAAGTGAGCAGTTCTTC
cdr3_aa: CASSLGGMGSEQFF

d_call: TRBD1
clone_size: few
j_call: TRBJ2-1
v_call: TRBV29-1
cdr3_nt: TGCAGCGCCAAGACAGGGCCCAATGAGCAGTTCTTC
cdr3_aa: CSAKTGPNEQFF

d_call: TRBD1
clone_size: NA
j_call: TRBJ1-5
v_call: TRBV4-3
cdr3_nt: TGCGCCAGCAGCCAAGGGACAGGGGATTCTCAGCCCCAGCATTTT
cdr3_aa: CASSQGTGDSQPQHF

d_call: TRBD1
clone_size: once
j_call: TRBJ1-2
v_call: TRBV9
cdr3_nt: TGTGCCAGCAGCCGCAGCCTTAGACAGGGTACGGATGGCTACACCTTC
cdr3_aa: CASSRSLRQGTDGYTF

d_call: TRBD1
clone_size: NA
j_call: TRBJ1-2
v_call: TRBV7-2
cdr3_nt: TGTGCCAGCTCTGGGACAGGCAGTAACTATGGCTACACCTTC
cdr3_aa: CASSGTGSNYGYTF

d_call: NA
clone_size: NA
j_call: TRBJ1-4
v_call: TRBV6-4
cdr3_nt: TGTGCCAGCAGTGAGGGGGCGACTAATGAAAAACTGTTTTTT
cdr3_aa: CASSEGATNEKLFF

d_call: TRBD1
clone_size: few
j_call: TRBJ2-3
v_call: TRBV7-2
cdr3_nt: TGTGCCAGCAGTTTCCGGGGACAGGGGGGAACAGATACGCAGTATTTT
cdr3_aa: CASSFRGQGGTDTQYF

d_call: NA
clone_size: NA
j_call: TRBJ2-7
v_call: TRBV28
cdr3_nt: TGTGCCAGCAGCGGGGGGCGGGGCATCGAGCAGTACTTC
cdr3_aa: CASSGGRGIEQYF

d_call: NA
clone_size: few
j_call: TRBJ1-2
v_call: TRBV6-5
cdr3_nt: TGTGCCAGCAGGCCTAGGGGAGATGGCTACACCTTC
cdr3_aa: CASRPRGDGYTF

d_call: NA
clone_size: NA
j_call: TRBJ1-2
v_call: TRBV7-2
cdr3_nt: TGTGCCAGCAGCTTAGACGGATCCTATGGCTACACCTTC
cdr3_aa: CASSLDGSYGYTF

d_call: NA
clone_size: NA
j_call: TRBJ2-1
v_call: TRBV5-6
cdr3_nt: TGTGCCAGCAGCTTTTTGGATGAGCAGTTCTTC
cdr3_aa: CASSFLDEQFF

d_call: NA
clone_size: once
j_call: TRBJ2-5
v_call: TRBV14
cdr3_nt: TGTGCCAGCAGCCGGGGGGCCCAAGAGACCCAGTACTTC
cdr3_aa: CASSRGAQETQYF

d_call: NA
clone_size: NA
j_call: TRBJ1-1
v_call: TRBV19
cdr3_nt: TGTGCCAGTATTGGGACCAACCGAGGGGGGTCGGCTTTCTTT
cdr3_aa: CASIGTNRGGSAFF

d_call: TRBD1
clone_size: NA
j_call: TRBJ2-2
v_call: TRBV7-2
cdr3_nt: TGTGCCAGCAGCTTAGCCGGGACAGGGAGAGGAACCGGGGAGCTGTTTTTT
cdr3_aa: CASSLAGTGRGTGELFF

d_call: NA
clone_size: once
j_call: TRBJ1-2
v_call: TRBV11-2
cdr3_nt: TGTGCCAGCAGCCCCGGGACGGGCGCTAACTATGGCTACACCTTC
cdr3_aa: CASSPGTGANYGYTF

d_call: NA
clone_size: NA
j_call: TRBJ2-1
v_call: TRBV7-9
cdr3_nt: TGTGCCAGCACCCCTTCCGGGGGGGCAGGGGGAAATGAGCAGTTCTTC
cdr3_aa: CASTPSGGAGGNEQFF

d_call: TRBD1
clone_size: NA
j_call: TRBJ1-3
v_call: TRBV5-6
cdr3_nt: TGTGCCAGCAGCTCTGGACAGGGCCTCTCTGGAAACACCATATATTTT
cdr3_aa: CASSSGQGLSGNTIYF

d_call: NA
clone_size: NA
j_call: TRBJ2-1
v_call: TRBV7-3
cdr3_nt: TGTGCCAGCAGCACGTCGAGCGGTTTCACCTACAATGAGCAGTTCTTC
cdr3_aa: CASSTSSGFTYNEQFF

d_call: TRBD1
clone_size: few
j_call: TRBJ2-5
v_call: TRBV18
cdr3_nt: TGTGCCAGCTCACCACCGACAGGGGCCCAAGAGACCCAGTACTTC
cdr3_aa: CASSPPTGAQETQYF

d_call: NA
clone_size: NA
j_call: TRBJ2-7
v_call: TRBV11-2
cdr3_nt: TGTGCCAGCAGCTTAGGGGGGTTCCAATACGAGCAGTACTTC
cdr3_aa: CASSLGGFQYEQYF

d_call: TRBD1
clone_size: NA
j_call: TRBJ2-1
v_call: TRBV20-1
cdr3_nt: TGCAGTGCTCCAGGGGGCTGGGAGCAGTTCTTC
cdr3_aa: CSAPGGWEQFF

d_call: TRBD1
clone_size: NA
j_call: TRBJ2-7
v_call: TRBV5-4
cdr3_nt: TGTGCCAGCAGCTTGGAACCGGGACAGAACTACGAGCAGTACTTC
cdr3_aa: CASSLEPGQNYEQYF

d_call: TRBD2
clone_size: few
j_call: TRBJ2-5
v_call: TRBV9
cdr3_nt: TGTGCCAGCAGCGTGGGGACTAGCGGAGAGACCCAGTACTTC
cdr3_aa: CASSVGTSGETQYF

d_call: NA
clone_size: NA
j_call: TRBJ1-4
v_call: TRBV6-5
cdr3_nt: TGTGCCAGCAGTCCCGATAAGTGGGCTGAAAAACTGTTTTTT
cdr3_aa: CASSPDKWAEKLFF

d_call: NA
clone_size: few
j_call: TRBJ2-1
v_call: TRBV1
cdr3_nt: TGCACCAGCAGCCAAGATCTTGATGCAGCGGGGGGTCACAATGAGCAGTTCTTC
cdr3_aa: CTSSQDLDAAGGHNEQFF

d_call: NA
clone_size: NA
j_call: TRBJ1-2
v_call: TRBV9
cdr3_nt: TGTGCCAGCAGCCCTAGTCTGGGAGAAAATGGCTACACCTTC
cdr3_aa: CASSPSLGENGYTF

d_call: NA
clone_size: NA
j_call: TRBJ1-2
v_call: TRBV6-1
cdr3_nt: TGTGCCAGCAGTGTTGCCCCGGGACAAATAAACTATGGCTACACCTTC
cdr3_aa: CASSVAPGQINYGYTF

d_call: NA
clone_size: NA
j_call: TRBJ2-4
v_call: TRBV23-1
cdr3_nt: TGCGCCAGCAGTCATTACGGCCCCCTAGCCAAAAACATTCAGTACTTC
cdr3_aa: CASSHYGPLAKNIQYF

d_call: TRBD1
clone_size: NA
j_call: TRBJ1-4
v_call: TRBV2
cdr3_nt: TGTGCCAGCAGTGTGGGACAGGGGTACGAAAAACTGTTTTTT
cdr3_aa: CASSVGQGYEKLFF

d_call: NA
clone_size: NA
j_call: TRBJ1-5
v_call: TRBV7-2
cdr3_nt: TGTGCCAGCAGCTTCGTAGGCTCCACTGGGGGACAGCCCCAGCATTTT
cdr3_aa: CASSFVGSTGGQPQHF

d_call: NA
clone_size: NA
j_call: TRBJ2-2
v_call: TRBV6-1
cdr3_nt: TGTGCCAGCAGTGAAGGACCCCTGCTCACCGGGGAGCTGTTTTTT
cdr3_aa: CASSEGPLLTGELFF

d_call: NA
clone_size: NA
j_call: TRBJ2-7
v_call: TRBV27
cdr3_nt: TGTGCCAGCAGTCCGTATGCGGTCCGCGAGCAGTACTTC
cdr3_aa: CASSPYAVREQYF

d_call: TRBD1
clone_size: NA
j_call: TRBJ1-6
v_call: TRBV6-5
cdr3_nt: TGTGCCACCACAGGGGGGGCTAATTCACCCCTCCACTTT
cdr3_aa: CATTGGANSPLHF

d_call: NA
clone_size: NA
j_call: TRBJ2-7
v_call: TRBV11-2
cdr3_nt: TGTGCCAGCAGCATACTAGGTGGACGGGACTACGAGCAGTACTTC
cdr3_aa: CASSILGGRDYEQYF

d_call: NA
clone_size: NA
j_call: TRBJ1-5
v_call: TRBV16
cdr3_nt: TGTGCCAGCAGCCAATTACAGGACAATCAGCCCCAGCATTTT
cdr3_aa: CASSQLQDNQPQHF

d_call: NA
clone_size: NA
j_call: TRBJ1-2
v_call: TRBV7-9
cdr3_nt: TGTGCCAGCAGCTTGAGGGGAAACTATGGCTACACCTTC
cdr3_aa: CASSLRGNYGYTF

d_call: NA
clone_size: NA
j_call: TRBJ1-1
v_call: TRBV10-2
cdr3_nt: TGCGCCAGCAGTGGGGACAATTTGCGAGCTTTCTTT
cdr3_aa: CASSGDNLRAFF

d_call: NA
clone_size: NA
j_call: TRBJ1-6
v_call: TRBV7-2
cdr3_nt: TGTGCCAGCAGCTTAGCCTTTTCACCCCTCCACTTT
cdr3_aa: CASSLAFSPLHF

d_call: NA
clone_size: NA
j_call: TRBJ2-1
v_call: TRBV7-2
cdr3_nt: TGTGCCAGCTCGACAGAGATTTACAATGAGCAGTTCTTC
cdr3_aa: CASSTEIYNEQFF